The 9 T cell receptor beta chains presented below share a single source sample, sequenced in a study of spatial heterogeneity in lung cancer (dated by TCRdb to about 2019). The protocol used for the library was 5' RACE. The run used a NextSeq 500. The public reads were reanalyzed by TCRdb: fastp trimming at Q25, MiXCR alignment, in-frame beta chains only. Identical CDR3 proteins give one entry, which carries the most common genes and DNA. For this sample the table gives roughly 32,000 distinct CDR3 sequences, of which around 9.3% were detected only once. In total, the top ten clones hold about 30% of the sample. Reading the label with the study, this specimen's time point is: blood at routine non-recurrence follow-up after resection. The sequencing here drew on PBMCs, taken at follow-up. The source is a female donor with early-stage non-small cell lung cancer.

This clonotype has a handful of counts. This chain uses TRBV10-2 with TRBJ2-5; a weak D match, TRBD2 (6 bases). Germline CDR1 is WSHSY and CDR2 is SAAADI. The CDR3 sequence is 14 residues long. V was trimmed by 2 bases and J by 4 bases, leaving 11 bases between them. The CDR3 DNA reads as TGCGCCAGCAGTGAGACTAGCCTTCCAGAGACCCAGTACTTC. This encodes CASSETSLPETQYF.

At least ten counts were recorded for this clonotype. The V call is TRBV29-1, the J call TRBJ2-7; tentative D call: TRBD2 (6 bases). Germline V gene data show CDR1 as SQVTM and CDR2 as ANQGSEA. V gave up 6 bases and J gave up 0 bases, with 12 bases separating them. This CDR3 is 13 amino acids long. The CDR3 reads CSVPGGGSYEQYF. DNA of the CDR3: TGCAGCGTGCCTGGGGGAGGCTCCTACGAGCAGTACTTC.

The V gene is TRBV20-1, the J gene TRBJ1-5; 10 bases are shared with TRBD1. The CDR3 length is 14 residues. Trimming removed 2 bases from V and 5 bases from J; junction bases left unmatched: 3. In germline, CDR1 is DFQATT, CDR2 SNEGSKA (reference sequence). CDR3 amino acids: CSARRGTGDQPQHF. CDR3 DNA: TGCAGTGCTAGACGGGGGACAGGGGATCAGCCCCAGCATTTT.

This clonotype appeared many times. The chain uses TRBV28 and TRBJ1-2; D gene ambiguous. CDR3 length: 13 amino acids. CDR1 is MDHEN, CDR2 SYDVKM, per germline. V dropped 10 bases and J dropped 0 bases, with 12 bases sitting between them. In nucleotides, the CDR3 is TGTGCCACCTGGACTCCTACTAACTATGGCTACACCTTC. Translated: CATWTPTNYGYTF.

At least ten counts were recorded for this clonotype. The V call is TRBV4-1, the J call TRBJ2-2, with 10 bases matching TRBD1. Trimming took 3 bases from V and 6 from J; bases not matched to a gene: 7. The CDR3 sequence is 16 residues long. The V gene's germline CDR1 is MGHRA and CDR2 YSYEKL. DNA of the CDR3: TGCGCCAGCAGCCATCCGGGACAGGGGTTCGCCGGGGAGCTGTTTTTT. Its translation: CASSHPGQGFAGELFF.

In this sample, this clonotype turned up a few times. J is TRBJ2-7 and V is TRBV15; 7 nucleotides line up with TRBD2. The CDR3 has 15 amino acids. Germline CDR1 and CDR2: LNHNV and YYDKDF (reference sequence). Trimming took 3 bases from V and 2 from J; bases not matched to a gene: 7. The CDR3 DNA is TGTGCCACCAGCAGGGGAGGGGCGTCGACCTACGAGCAGTACTTC. Translating gives CATSRGGASTYEQYF. The full variable domain, in which reference TRBV15 and TRBJ2-7 provide the parts outside the CDR3, is DAMVIQNPRYQVTQFGKPVTLSCSQTLNHNVMYWYQQKSSQAPKLLFHYYDKDFNNEADTPDNFQSRRPNTSFCFLDIRSPGLGDTAMYLCATSRGGASTYEQYFGPGTRLTVT.

In its sample, this clonotype was seen many times. The J gene is TRBJ1-1, the V gene TRBV11-2, with 7 positions matching TRBD1. Germline-derived CDR1 and CDR2 are SGHAT and FQNNGV. The CDR3 is made up of 15 amino acids. Unmatched junction bases numbered 10, after V lost 7 bases and J lost 2 bases. The CDR3 nucleotides read TGTGCCAGCACCCTTAGTCCAGGGGGAAACACTGAAGCTTTCTTT. The encoded protein is CASTLSPGGNTEAFF.

This clonotype appeared a few times. The chain combines TRBV29-1 with TRBJ1-2, with 10 bases matching TRBD1. The CDR3 consists of 14 residues. Germline V CDR1 and CDR2: SQVTM, ANQGSEA. V shed 6 bases, J shed 4 bases, and the junction held 8 bases outside the gene matches. CDR3 bases: TGCAGCGTAGCCGGGACAGGGGCCACCTATGGCTACACCTTC. As protein: CSVAGTGATYGYTF.

This clonotype was counted only a few times. The chain has TRBV7-9 and TRBJ2-1, with D possibly matching TRBD1 (6 bases). CDR3 length: 14 amino acids. Germline lookup yields CDR1 SEHNR and CDR2 FQNEAQ (reference sequence). The V gene lost 4 bases and the J gene lost 2 bases, with 9 bases spanning the gap. CDR3 amino acids: CASSYGTPYNEQFF. CDR3 DNA sequence: TGTGCCAGCAGCTACGGGACACCCTACAATGAGCAGTTCTTC.